This T cell receptor beta chain is drawn from a study of control samples from healthy donors and cancer patients. Profiled with immunoSEQ multiplex PCR; TCRdb holds only in-frame clones, not every one. The data show approximately 71,000 clones, 85% to 90% seen once. The CDR3 covers 15 residues. From germline, CDR1 is KGHDR and CDR2 SFDVKD. V was pared by 7 bases and J by 2 bases, with 7 bases of the junction left unmatched. This clone was recorded once. The chain joins TRBV24-1 to TRBJ2-3; 8 bases fit TRBD2. The sample was PBMCs. The clonotype comes from a man aged 60 to 69 with lung cancer. The CDR3 DNA is TGTGCCACCAGACCCCCAGCGGGAGCCACAGATACGCAGTATTTT. It yields the protein CATRPPAGATDTQYF.